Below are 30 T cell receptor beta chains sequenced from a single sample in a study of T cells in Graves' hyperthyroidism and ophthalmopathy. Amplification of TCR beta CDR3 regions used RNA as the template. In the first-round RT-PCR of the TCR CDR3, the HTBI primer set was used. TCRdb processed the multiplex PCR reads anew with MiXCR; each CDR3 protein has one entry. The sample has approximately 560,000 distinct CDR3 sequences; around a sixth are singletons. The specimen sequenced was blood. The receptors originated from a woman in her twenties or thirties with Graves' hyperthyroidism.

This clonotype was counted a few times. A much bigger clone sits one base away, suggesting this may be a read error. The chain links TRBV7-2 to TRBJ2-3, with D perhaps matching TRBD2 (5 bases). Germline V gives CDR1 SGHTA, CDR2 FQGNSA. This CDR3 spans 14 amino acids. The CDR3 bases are TGTGCCGGCAGCTTGAGCGGTGGGACAGATACGCAGTATTTT. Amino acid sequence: CAGSLSGGTDTQYF.

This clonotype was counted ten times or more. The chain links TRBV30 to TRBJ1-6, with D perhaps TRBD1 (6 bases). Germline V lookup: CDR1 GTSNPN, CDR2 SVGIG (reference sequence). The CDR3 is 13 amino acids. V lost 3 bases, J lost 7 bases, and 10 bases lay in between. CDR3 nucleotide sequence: TGTGCCTGGAGGGACAGTCTGAATTCACCCCTCCACTTT. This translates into CAWRDSLNSPLHF.

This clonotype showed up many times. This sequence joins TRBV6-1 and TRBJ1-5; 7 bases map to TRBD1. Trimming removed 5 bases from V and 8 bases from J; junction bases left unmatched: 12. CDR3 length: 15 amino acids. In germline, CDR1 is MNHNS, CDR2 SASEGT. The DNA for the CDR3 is TGTGCCAGCAGTTTTCCTACCGGACAGGAAAAGCCCCAGCATTTT. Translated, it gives CASSFPTGQEKPQHF.

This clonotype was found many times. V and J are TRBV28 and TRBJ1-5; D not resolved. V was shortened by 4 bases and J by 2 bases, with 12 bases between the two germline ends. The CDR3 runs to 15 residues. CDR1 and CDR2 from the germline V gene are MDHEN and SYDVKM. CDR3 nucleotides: TGTGCCAGCAGTTCCAGCCCTCGAGGCAATCAGCCCCAGCATTTT. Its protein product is CASSSSPRGNQPQHF.

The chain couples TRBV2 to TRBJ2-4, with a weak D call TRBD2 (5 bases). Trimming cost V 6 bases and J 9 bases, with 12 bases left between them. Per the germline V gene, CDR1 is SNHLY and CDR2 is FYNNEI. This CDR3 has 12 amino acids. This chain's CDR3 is CASREDSVIQYF. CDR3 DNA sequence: TGTGCCAGCAGAGAGGACTCTGTCATTCAGTACTTC.

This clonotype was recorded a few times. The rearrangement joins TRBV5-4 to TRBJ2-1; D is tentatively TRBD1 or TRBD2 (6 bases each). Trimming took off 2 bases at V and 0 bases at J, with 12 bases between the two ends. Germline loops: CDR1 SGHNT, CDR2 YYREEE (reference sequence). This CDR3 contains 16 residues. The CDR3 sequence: CASSLGGSHSYNEQFF. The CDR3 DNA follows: TGTGCCAGCAGCTTAGGGGGGAGCCACTCCTACAATGAGCAGTTCTTC.

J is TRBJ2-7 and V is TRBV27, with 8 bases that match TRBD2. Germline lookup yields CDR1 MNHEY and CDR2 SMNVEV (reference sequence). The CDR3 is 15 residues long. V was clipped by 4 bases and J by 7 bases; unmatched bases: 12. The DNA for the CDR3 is TGTGCCAGCAGTTCGTATAGCGGGGCTGGGAGAGAGCAGTACTTC. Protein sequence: CASSSYSGAGREQYF.

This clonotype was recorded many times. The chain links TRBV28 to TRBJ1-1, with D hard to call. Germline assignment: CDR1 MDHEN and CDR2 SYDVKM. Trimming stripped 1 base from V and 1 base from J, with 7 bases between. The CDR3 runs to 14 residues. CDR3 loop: CASSLFSENTEAFF. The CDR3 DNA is TGTGCCAGCAGTTTATTTTCAGAGAACACTGAAGCTTTCTTT.

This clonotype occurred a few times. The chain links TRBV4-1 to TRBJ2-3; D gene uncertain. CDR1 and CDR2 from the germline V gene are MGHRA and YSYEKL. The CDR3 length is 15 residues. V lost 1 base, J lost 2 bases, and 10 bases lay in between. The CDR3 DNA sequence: TGCGCCAGCAGCCAAGGAGCAGCAGACACAGATACGCAGTATTTT. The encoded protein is CASSQGAADTDTQYF.

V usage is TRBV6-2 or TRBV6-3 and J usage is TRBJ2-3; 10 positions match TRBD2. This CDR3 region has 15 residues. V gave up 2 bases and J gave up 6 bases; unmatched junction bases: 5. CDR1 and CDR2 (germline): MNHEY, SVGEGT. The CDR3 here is CASSYEREGHDTQYF. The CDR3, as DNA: TGTGCCAGCAGTTACGAGCGGGAGGGCCACGATACGCAGTATTTT.

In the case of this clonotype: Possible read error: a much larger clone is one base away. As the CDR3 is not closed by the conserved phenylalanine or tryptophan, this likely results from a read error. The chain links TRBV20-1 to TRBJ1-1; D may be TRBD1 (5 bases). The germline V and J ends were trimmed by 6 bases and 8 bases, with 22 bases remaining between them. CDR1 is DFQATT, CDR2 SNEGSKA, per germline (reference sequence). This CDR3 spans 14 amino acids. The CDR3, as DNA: TGCAGTGCACACGACCCCGGGGCGTACTCCGAAGCTTTCCTT. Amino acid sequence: CSAHDPGAYSEAFL.

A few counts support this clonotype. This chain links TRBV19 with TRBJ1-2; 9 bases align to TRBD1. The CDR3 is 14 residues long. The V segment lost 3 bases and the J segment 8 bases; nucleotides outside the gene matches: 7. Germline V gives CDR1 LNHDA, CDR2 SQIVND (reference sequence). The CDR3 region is CASSMGTGPGGYTF. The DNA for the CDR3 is TGTGCCAGTAGTATGGGGACAGGGCCGGGCGGCTACACCTTC.

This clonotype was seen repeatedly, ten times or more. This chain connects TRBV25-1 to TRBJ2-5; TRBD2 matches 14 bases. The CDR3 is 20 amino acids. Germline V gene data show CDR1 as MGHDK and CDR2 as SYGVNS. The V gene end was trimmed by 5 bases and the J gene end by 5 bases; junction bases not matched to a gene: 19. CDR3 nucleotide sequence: TGTGCCAGCAGTAAGCCCAATACGATGGGACTAGCGGGAGCGGGTGAGACCCAGTACTTC. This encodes CASSKPNTMGLAGAGETQYF. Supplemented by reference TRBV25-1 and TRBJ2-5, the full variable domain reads EADIYQTPRYLVIGTGKKITLECSQTMGHDKMYWYQQDPGMELHLIHYSYGVNSTEKGDLSSESTVSRIRTEHFPLTLESARPSHTSQYLCASSKPNTMGLAGAGETQYFGPGTRLLVL.

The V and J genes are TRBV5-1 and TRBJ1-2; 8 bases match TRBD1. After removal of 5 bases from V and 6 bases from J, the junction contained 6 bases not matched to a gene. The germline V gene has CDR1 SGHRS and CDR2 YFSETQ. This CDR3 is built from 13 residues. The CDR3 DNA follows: TGCGCCAGCAGTTTTGGACAGGGAAATGGCTACACCTTC. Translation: CASSFGQGNGYTF.

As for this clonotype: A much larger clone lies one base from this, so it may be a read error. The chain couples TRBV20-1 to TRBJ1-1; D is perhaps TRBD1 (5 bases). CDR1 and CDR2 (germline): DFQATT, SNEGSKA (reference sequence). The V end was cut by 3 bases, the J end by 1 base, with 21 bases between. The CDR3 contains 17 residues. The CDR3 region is CSARGETEGFGNTEAFF. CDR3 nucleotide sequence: TGCAGTGCTAGGGGAGAAACCGAGGGGTTCGGGAACACTGAAGCTTTCTTT.

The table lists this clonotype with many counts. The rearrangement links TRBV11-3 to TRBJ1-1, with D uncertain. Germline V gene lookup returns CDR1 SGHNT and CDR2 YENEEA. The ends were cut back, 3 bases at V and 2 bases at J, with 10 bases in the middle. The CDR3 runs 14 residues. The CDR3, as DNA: TGTGCCAGCAGCTTGAGGCATGGTAACACTGAAGCTTTCTTT. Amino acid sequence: CASSLRHGNTEAFF.

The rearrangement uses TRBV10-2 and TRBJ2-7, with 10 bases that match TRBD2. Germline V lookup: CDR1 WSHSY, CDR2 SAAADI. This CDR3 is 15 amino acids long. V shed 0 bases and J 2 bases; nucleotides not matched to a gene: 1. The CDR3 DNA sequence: TGCGCCAGCAGTGAGTCCGGGACTAGCGCCTACGAGCAGTACTTC. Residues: CASSESGTSAYEQYF.

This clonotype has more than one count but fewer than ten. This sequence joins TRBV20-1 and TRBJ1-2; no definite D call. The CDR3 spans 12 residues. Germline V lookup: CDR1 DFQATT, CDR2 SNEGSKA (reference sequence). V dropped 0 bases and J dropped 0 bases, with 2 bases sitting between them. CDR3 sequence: CSARDTNYGYTF. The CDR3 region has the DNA TGCAGTGCTAGAGATACTAACTATGGCTACACCTTC.

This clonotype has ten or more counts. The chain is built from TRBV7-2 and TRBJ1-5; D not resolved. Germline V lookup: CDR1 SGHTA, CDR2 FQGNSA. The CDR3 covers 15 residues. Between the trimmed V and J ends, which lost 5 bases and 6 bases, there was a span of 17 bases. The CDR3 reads CASSPVSSTGQPQHF. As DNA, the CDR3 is TGTGCCAGCAGCCCCGTCTCCAGCACGGGTCAGCCCCAGCATTTT.

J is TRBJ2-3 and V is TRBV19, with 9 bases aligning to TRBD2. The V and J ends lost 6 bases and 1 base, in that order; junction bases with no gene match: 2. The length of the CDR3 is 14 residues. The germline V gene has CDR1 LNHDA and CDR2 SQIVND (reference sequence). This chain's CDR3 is CASSASGGTDTQYF. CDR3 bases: TGTGCCAGTAGCGCTAGCGGGGGCACAGATACGCAGTATTTT.

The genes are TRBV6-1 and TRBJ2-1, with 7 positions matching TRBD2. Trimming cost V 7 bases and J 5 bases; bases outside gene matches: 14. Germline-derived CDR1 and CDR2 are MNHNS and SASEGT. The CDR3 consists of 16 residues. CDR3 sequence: CASNFDLAALNNEQFF. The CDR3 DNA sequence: TGTGCCAGCAACTTTGATCTAGCGGCCCTGAACAATGAGCAGTTCTTC.

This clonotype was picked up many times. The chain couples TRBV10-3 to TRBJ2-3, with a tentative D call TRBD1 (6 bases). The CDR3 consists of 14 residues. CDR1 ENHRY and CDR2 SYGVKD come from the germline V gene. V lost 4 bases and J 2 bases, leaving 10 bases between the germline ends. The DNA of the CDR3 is TGTGCCATCAGTGGACAGGCCCTCACAGATACGCAGTATTTT. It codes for CAISGQALTDTQYF.

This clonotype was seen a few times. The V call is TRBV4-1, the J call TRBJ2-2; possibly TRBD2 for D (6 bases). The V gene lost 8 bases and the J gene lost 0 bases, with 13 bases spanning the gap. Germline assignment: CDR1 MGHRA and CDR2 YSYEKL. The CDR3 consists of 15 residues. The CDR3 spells CASAISSANTGELFF. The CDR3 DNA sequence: TGCGCCAGCGCAATTTCTAGCGCGAACACCGGGGAGCTGTTTTTT.

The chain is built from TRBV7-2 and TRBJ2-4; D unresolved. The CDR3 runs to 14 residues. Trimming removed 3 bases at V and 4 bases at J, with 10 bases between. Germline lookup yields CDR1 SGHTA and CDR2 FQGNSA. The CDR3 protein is CASSLSLHKNIQYF. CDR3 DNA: TGTGCCAGCAGCTTGTCCCTACATAAAAACATTCAGTACTTC.

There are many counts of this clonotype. CDR3 sequence: CSALGRSGLYEQYF. DNA for the CDR3: TGCAGTGCTCTTGGGCGGAGTGGCTTATACGAGCAGTACTTC. V and J are TRBV20-1 and TRBJ2-7; D gene uncertain. Trimming shortened V by 5 bases and J by 4 bases, and 18 bases separated the two germline ends. Germline CDR1 DFQATT, CDR2 SNEGSKA (reference sequence). The CDR3 runs to 14 residues.

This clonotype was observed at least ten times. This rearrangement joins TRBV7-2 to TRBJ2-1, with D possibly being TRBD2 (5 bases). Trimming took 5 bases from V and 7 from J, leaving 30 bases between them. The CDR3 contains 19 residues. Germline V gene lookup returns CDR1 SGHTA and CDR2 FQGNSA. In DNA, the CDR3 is TGTGCCAGCAGCCCCGCTCCCCATCGGAGGTCAGTCAGAGTGAATGAGCAGTTCTTC. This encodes CASSPAPHRRSVRVNEQFF.

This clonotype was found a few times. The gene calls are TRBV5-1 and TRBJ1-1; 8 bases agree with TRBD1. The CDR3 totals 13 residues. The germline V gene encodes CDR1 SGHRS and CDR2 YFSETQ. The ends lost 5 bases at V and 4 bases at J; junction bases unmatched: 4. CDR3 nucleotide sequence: TGCGCCAGCAGAAAACAGGGGGGCACTGAAGCTTTCTTT. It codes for CASRKQGGTEAFF.

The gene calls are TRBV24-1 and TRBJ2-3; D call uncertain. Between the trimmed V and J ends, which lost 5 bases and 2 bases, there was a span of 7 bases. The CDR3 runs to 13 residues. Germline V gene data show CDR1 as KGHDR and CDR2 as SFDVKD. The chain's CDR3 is CATSGHATDTQYF. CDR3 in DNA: TGTGCCACCAGTGGGCACGCCACAGATACGCAGTATTTT.

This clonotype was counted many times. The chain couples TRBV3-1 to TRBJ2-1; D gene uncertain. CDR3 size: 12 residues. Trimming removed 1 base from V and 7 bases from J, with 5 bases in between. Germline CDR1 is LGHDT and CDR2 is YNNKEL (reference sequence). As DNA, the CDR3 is TGTGCCAGCAGCCAAGCCCCGAATGAGCAGTTCTTC. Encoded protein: CASSQAPNEQFF.

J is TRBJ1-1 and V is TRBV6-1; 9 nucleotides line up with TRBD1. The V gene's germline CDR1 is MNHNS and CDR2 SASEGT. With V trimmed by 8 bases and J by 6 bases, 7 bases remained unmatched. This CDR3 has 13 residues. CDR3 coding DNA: TGTGCCAGCGATCACAGGGGGCGGGCTGAAGCTTTCTTT. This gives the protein CASDHRGRAEAFF.